This T cell receptor (beta chain) was retrieved from a study of T cell responses to AZD1222 COVID-19 vaccine (dated by TCRdb to the early 2020s). About the study as a whole: AZD1222 recipients with second doses at about 4 weeks or about 12 weeks were pooled, because spike-specific TCR depth and breadth did not differ between schedules. Enrollment into the trials was organized by age into subgroups of 18-55, 56-69 and 70-plus years, and those subgroups contained approximately 150, 30 and 60 TCR-sequenced participants, respectively. TCR sequencing was performed for some 250 trial participants, of whom around 200 were given two doses of AZD1222 and around 25 were given two doses of MenACWY control vaccine.

What the time point label conveys for this sample: baseline before first vaccination. Vaccinee samples were obtained from the UK trials COV001 and COV002, which included a single-blind randomized controlled phase 2/3 trial of AZD1222 (ChAdOx1 nCoV-19) in healthy adults. For TCRbeta chain sequencing, PBMC samples from trial participants were taken at day 0 and at day 28 after the second dose. Concerning this clone itself: There is no known antigen for this receptor. Base qualities are not recorded, but no much larger clone differs from it by a single base.

A distance of 8 bases separates the germline ends of V and J, which lose 2 bases and 8 bases respectively. Measured from the cysteine to the phenylalanine, the CDR3 is 12 residues long. Only the CDR3 portion is preserved as DNA: 36 bases, with reading frame beginning at the first base. The germline V gene provides CDR1 SGHDT and CDR2 YYEEEE. Study-level results and caveats: The vaccine-associated CD4 TCRs covered the entire spike protein, and the dominant responses fell in regions 160-218 and 743-854. A significant rise in spike-specific TCR breadth and depth was observed after two AZD1222 doses relative to day 0 and relative to MenACWY recipients. Because no day 14 peak-response samples were available, the repertoires could be characterized only after the peak T cell response. The 56-69-year group was small, and its depth increase did not reach significance, likely because of low power. Participants were mostly white British and included more females than males, and it was suggested by the authors that clonal diversity may have been underestimated. Reportedly, close to half of the unique spike-specific TCRs recognized epitopes lying outside the regions that are mutated in the B.1.351 and B.1.1.7 variants. Conclusions about previously exposed vaccinees are limited because only six or seven AZD1222 recipients were SARS-CoV-2 seropositive at baseline.

The CDR3 regions of human TCRbeta chains were subjected to immunosequencing. The authors' analysis ran thus. Repertoire TCRs were checked for matches against a reference library of SARS-CoV-2-specific TCRs that had been generated using the MIRA antigen-specificity platform. Breadth was defined as the fraction of unique TCRs that were SARS-CoV-2-associated, and depth was defined as the fraction of total T cells that were SARS-CoV-2-associated. Each spike-specific TCR was assigned to its reactive spike region and to a CD4 or CD8 class using the MIRA data. Log10-transformed breadth and depth values were compared by one-way ANOVA with Sidak's multiple comparisons tests. TCRdb provides this immuneACCESS table in a form limited to in-frame rearrangements. Some clones are lacking; in checked studies, under half of them reflect an unresolved V gene, and why the rest are absent is not known. The V and J calls and clone size are taken from that table; D and trimming were inferred from the DNA. Within this sample are approximately 140,000 clones, with just over 90% of them counted one time only. Around 3.6% of the sample goes to the ten largest clones.

The receptor comes from an adult in good health. This specimen was peripheral blood, taken on day 0 of AZD1222 vaccination. The chain employs TRBV5-6 and TRBJ2-1; the D gene assignment is ambiguous. The nucleotides read TGTGCCAGCAGCTTTTCGGCTGATGAGCAGTTCTTC. The encoded protein is CASSFSADEQFF.